The 18 T cell receptor beta chains below were found in one sample sequenced in a study of T cells and Merkel cell carcinoma outcomes. TCRdb keeps only in-frame clones here, not all; method: immunoSEQ multiplex PCR. The repertoire consists of some 16,000 clones, with roughly 81% occurring once and the leading ten covering approximately 8.8%. Sequencing input: tumor tissue from Merkel cell carcinoma. These receptors originate from a human donor with Merkel cell carcinoma.

Here the CDR3 DNA reads TGTGCCAGCAGCTCGATACATTTCACAAAGTCTGGGGCCAACGTCCTGACTTTC. As protein: CASSSIHFTKSGANVLTF. The V call is TRBV11-2, the J call TRBJ2-6; D unclear. The germline CDR1 and CDR2 sequences are SGHAT and FQNNGV. V was shortened by 4 bases and J by 1 base, with 17 bases between the two germline ends. This CDR3 spans 18 amino acids.

This chain links TRBV7-2 with TRBJ2-1; 8 bases map to TRBD2. The CDR3 runs 16 residues. V shed 5 bases and J 0 bases; nucleotides not matched to a gene: 6. From germline, CDR1 is SGHTA and CDR2 FQGNSA. The CDR3 region is CASSPFGGASYNEQFF. DNA for the CDR3: TGTGCCAGCAGCCCCTTCGGGGGGGCCTCCTACAATGAGCAGTTCTTC. The whole variable domain, filled in from reference TRBV7-2 and TRBJ2-1, reads GAGVSQSPSNKVTEKGKDVELRCDPISGHTALYWYRQSLGQGLEFLIYFQGNSAPDKSGLPSDRFSAERTGGSVSTLTIQRTQQEDSAVYLCASSPFGGASYNEQFFGPGTRLTVL.

The genes are TRBV28 and TRBJ2-1; 9 bases align to TRBD1. J lost 3 bases, V lost 5 bases, and 5 bases had no gene match. CDR1 and CDR2 from the germline V gene are MDHEN and SYDVKM. This CDR3 region has 15 residues. The CDR3, as DNA: TGTGCCAGCAGTCGAAGACAGGGGGGCTACAATGAGCAGTTCTTC. Encoded protein: CASSRRQGGYNEQFF. The entire variable domain, with the rest obtained from reference TRBV28 and TRBJ2-1, is as follows: DVKVTQSSRYLVKRTGEKVFLECVQDMDHENMFWYRQDPGLGLRLIYFSYDVKMKEKGDIPEGYSVSREKKERFSLILESASTNQTSMYLCASSRRQGGYNEQFFGPGTRLTVL.

This chain connects TRBV10-2 to TRBJ2-1; D might be TRBD1 or TRBD2, each matching 6 bases. Germline lookup yields CDR1 WSHSY and CDR2 SAAADI. The CDR3 is made up of 13 amino acids. Between the trimmed V and J ends, which lost 6 bases and 9 bases, there was a span of 15 bases. The CDR3 here is CASSRGPGGEQFF. CDR3 sequence (DNA): TGCGCCAGCAGCCGGGGGCCGGGCGGTGAGCAGTTCTTC.

This clone was seen a single time. J is TRBJ2-3 and V is TRBV10-2; D uncertain. CDR1 is WSHSY, CDR2 SAAADI, per germline. The CDR3 length is 14 residues. Deletions cut 4 bases from V and 3 bases from J, with 11 bases between. CDR3 protein: CASSGVGLTDTQYF. The CDR3 bases are TGCGCCAGCAGTGGGGTCGGTTTGACAGATACGCAGTATTTT.

This sequence joins TRBV9 and TRBJ1-4; D uncertain. The CDR3 spans 18 residues. CDR1 SGDLS and CDR2 YYNGEE come from the germline V gene. V dropped 0 bases and J dropped 5 bases, with 20 bases sitting between them. CDR3 protein: CASSVGQPGSHGNEKLFF. CDR3 bases: TGTGCCAGCAGCGTAGGCCAACCCGGGTCCCACGGAAATGAAAAACTGTTTTTT.

The chain joins TRBV5-5 to TRBJ1-2; 8 bases match TRBD1. CDR1 and CDR2 from the germline V gene are SGHKS and YYEKEE (reference sequence). The CDR3 covers 16 residues. V lost 3 bases and J lost 4; bases outside the gene matches: 11. CDR3 sequence reads: CASSSAGGASIYGYTF. CDR3 DNA sequence: TGTGCCAGCAGCTCAGCAGGGGGCGCAAGTATCTATGGCTACACCTTC. The full variable domain, its missing parts supplied by reference TRBV5-5 and TRBJ1-2, is DAGVTQSPTHLIKTRGQQVTLRCSPISGHKSVSWYQQVLGQGPQFIFQYYEKEERGRGNFPDRFSARQFPNYSSELNVNALLLGDSALYLCASSSAGGASIYGYTFGSGTRLTVV.

J is TRBJ1-1 and V is TRBV7-3; D ambiguous. Germline V gene sequence: CDR1 SGHTA, CDR2 FQGTGA. This CDR3 spans 13 amino acids. Trimming shortened V by 0 bases and J by 4 bases, and 6 bases separated the two germline ends. The CDR3 DNA follows: TGTGCCAGCAGCTTAACGGATGGCACTGAAGCTTTCTTT. This sequence encodes CASSLTDGTEAFF.

This chain uses TRBV28 with TRBJ2-1; 14 bases are a match to TRBD2. CDR1 and CDR2 from the germline V gene are MDHEN and SYDVKM. The CDR3 is 15 residues long. V dropped 4 bases and J dropped 6; count of bases not matched to a gene: 2. The CDR3, as DNA: TGTGCCAGCAGTTCGGGACTAGCGGGGGTCAATGAGCAGTTCTTC. It translates to CASSSGLAGVNEQFF.

The chain uses TRBV2 and TRBJ1-1; no clear D gene. The CDR3 runs to 13 residues. Trimming took off 5 bases at V and 1 base at J, with 8 bases between the two ends. Germline CDR1 and CDR2: SNHLY and FYNNEI. The CDR3 is CASSLDKNTEAFF. CDR3 coding DNA: TGTGCCAGCAGTTTGGATAAGAACACTGAAGCTTTCTTT.

The genes are TRBV5-1 and TRBJ1-4; the match to TRBD1 covers 9 bases. The CDR3 length is 14 residues. V trimming: 4 bases; J trimming: 6 bases; junction bases outside the gene matches: 4. Germline V gives CDR1 SGHRS, CDR2 YFSETQ. The CDR3 DNA follows: TGCGCCAGCAGCCAGGGACAGGGTGATGAAAAACTGTTTTTT. Protein sequence: CASSQGQGDEKLFF. Variable domain in full (rest from reference TRBV5-1 and TRBJ1-4): KAGVTQTPRYLIKTRGQQVTLSCSPISGHRSVSWYQQTPGQGLQFLFEYFSETQRNKGNFPGRFSGRQFSNSRSEMNVSTLELGDSALYLCASSQGQGDEKLFFGSGTQLSVL.

The chain links TRBV5-6 to TRBJ2-5, with D unresolved. Per germline, CDR1 SGHDT and CDR2 YYEEEE. Trimming cost V 5 bases and J 3 bases, with 8 bases left between them. This CDR3 comprises 12 residues. The CDR3 region is CASSSREETQYF. CDR3 nucleotides: TGTGCCAGCAGTTCAAGAGAAGAGACCCAGTACTTC.

The chain is built from TRBV10-3 and TRBJ2-7; 8 nucleotides agree with TRBD2. Trimming took 4 bases from V and 0 from J; bases not matched to a gene: 5. The V gene's germline CDR1 is ENHRY and CDR2 SYGVKD. This CDR3 spans 15 amino acids. The CDR3: CAISVPGTSSYEQYF. CDR3 coding DNA: TGTGCCATCAGTGTACCAGGGACTAGCTCCTACGAGCAGTACTTC.

This sequence joins TRBV9 and TRBJ2-5; unclear D gene. This CDR3 comprises 14 residues. Germline V lookup: CDR1 SGDLS, CDR2 YYNGEE. Trimming cost V 0 bases and J 5 bases, with 11 bases left between them. CDR3 DNA: TGTGCCAGCAGCGTAGGCCACGGGCTGGAGACCCAGTACTTC. Its translation is CASSVGHGLETQYF.

About this clone itself: A read error may be the cause here, since a much bigger clone is one base away. The chain uses TRBV6-4 and TRBJ2-2, with TRBD1 as a possible D gene (6 bases). V lost 5 bases to trimming and J lost 7 bases, with 17 bases between them. The CDR3 spans 15 residues. CDR1 and CDR2 from the germline V gene are MRHNA and SNTAGT. The CDR3 here is CASSLLQGANGELFF. CDR3 in DNA: TGTGCCAGCAGTCTTCTACAGGGAGCTAACGGGGAGCTGTTTTTT.

This clone turned up a few times. The V and J genes are TRBV2 and TRBJ1-2; perhaps TRBD1 as D (5 bases). This CDR3 region has 13 residues. V lost 7 bases to trimming and J lost 1 base, with 10 bases between them. CDR1 and CDR2 (germline): SNHLY, FYNNEI. Written as DNA, the CDR3 is TGTGCCAGCAAGATGGGGGTTAACTATGGCTACACCTTC. This gives the protein CASKMGVNYGYTF.

The chain couples TRBV5-8 to TRBJ2-7; 10 nucleotides agree with TRBD2. Per germline, CDR1 SGHTS and CDR2 YDEGEE. This CDR3 contains 16 residues. V shed 0 bases and J 6 bases; nucleotides not matched to a gene: 9. CDR3 in DNA: TGTGCCAGCAGCTTGGCTTTGGTAGCGGGAGGCGGCGAGCAGTACTTC. It translates to CASSLALVAGGGEQYF.

The rearrangement links TRBV5-1 to TRBJ2-7; 13 nucleotides match TRBD2. There are 16 residues in the CDR3. Per the germline V gene, CDR1 is SGHRS and CDR2 is YFSETQ. V dropped 4 bases and J dropped 5; count of bases not matched to a gene: 9. CDR3 DNA sequence: TGCGCCAGCAGCCCGGGCGGGACTAGCGGGGCTCACGAGCAGTACTTC. Residues: CASSPGGTSGAHEQYF.